The T cell receptor (beta chain) under discussion was sequenced for a study of technical replicates of blood from a handful of donors. The table came from immunoSEQ multiplex PCR; TCRdb's copy has only in-frame clones and leaves some out. The data contain tens of thousands of clones, about 95% of them singletons. The clonotype was recovered from a human donor in good health. The material sequenced was T cells isolated from PBMCs.

The CDR3: CASSSIVLNFYGYTF. The CDR3 coding sequence is TGTGCCAGCAGCTCAATTGTGCTGAACTTCTATGGCTACACCTTC. The rearrangement joins TRBV14 to TRBJ1-2; D remains ambiguous. CDR3 length: 15 amino acids. Trimming took 5 bases from V and 4 from J, leaving 17 bases between them. Germline V lookup: CDR1 SGHDN, CDR2 FVKESK.